Sequencing of this T cell receptor beta chain was carried out in a study of cytotoxic CD8 clonotypes in ibrutinib-treated CLL. Whole-study context: Median treatment time before response sampling was 12 months, range 6 to 36. Findings and caveats of the study: Shared public clonotypes were rare, and on treatment they either got smaller or stayed the same.

To note about this clone: Its antigen is as yet unknown.

The repertoire was sequenced with immunoSEQ multiplex PCR; TCRdb's copy has only in-frame clones and lacks some. Here the sample spans hundreds of thousands of clones, 70% being singletons. The germline V gene encodes CDR1 LNHDA and CDR2 SQIVND (reference sequence). This CDR3 is 17 amino acids long. With 5 bases clipped from V and 4 bases from J, the junction kept 14 bases outside the gene matches. This clonotype was sampled from a human donor with chronic lymphocytic leukemia. Sequencing was performed on PBMCs, taken after 12 months of ibrutinib treatment. This chain links TRBV19 with TRBJ1-2, with 9 positions matching TRBD1. CDR3 loop: CASSRQDRGGESYGYTF. The CDR3 nucleotides are TGTGCCAGTAGTCGCCAGGACAGGGGAGGAGAGAGCTATGGCTACACCTTC.